These T cell receptor beta chains were read from a single sample in a study of shared clonotypes between healthy human individuals. The method was immunoSEQ multiplex PCR; TCRdb's version includes in-frame clones alone and lacks a portion of them. Of more than 400,000 clones listed, around four fifths are singletons. Sequencing was carried out using PBMCs. The receptors were sampled from a middle-aged woman in good health. Some clones in this sample may be carry-over from other donors' samples. Both conserved end residues are part of each CDR3. D genes are given only for firm matches. A clone size is listed for some rows: how often the clone was seen (once, few, many), or a class if it is expanded.

J | size | D | V | CDR3 | DNA
TRBJ2-2 | NA | NA | TRBV6-6 | CASLGPGTGELFF | TGTGCCAGCCTTGGTCCGGGAACCGGGGAGCTGTTTTTT
TRBJ1-1 | NA | NA | TRBV29-1 | CSVASHMNTEAFF | TGCAGCGTTGCCAGCCACATGAACACTGAAGCTTTCTTT
TRBJ2-5 | few | TRBD2 | TRBV5-1 | CASSFTSGYQETQYF | TGCGCCAGCAGCTTCACTAGCGGATATCAAGAGACCCAGTACTTC
TRBJ2-2 | once | TRBD2 | TRBV7-8 | CASSLGLGIGELFF | TGTGCCAGCAGCCTGGGACTAGGAATCGGGGAGCTGTTTTTT
TRBJ1-1 | few | NA | TRBV14 | CASSRTRGLNTEAFF | TGTGCCAGCAGCCGAACGAGGGGGTTGAACACTGAAGCTTTCTTT
TRBJ2-7 | NA | NA | TRBV19 | CASSPRGRHEQYF | TGTGCCAGTAGTCCCCGGGGGAGGCACGAGCAGTACTTC
TRBJ2-7 | NA | TRBD1 | TRBV5-1 | CASSPDRDEQYF | TGCGCCAGCAGCCCGGACAGGGACGAGCAGTACTTC
TRBJ2-7 | NA | NA | TRBV27 | CASSSPGRDRTYEQYF | TGTGCCAGCAGTTCCCCCGGCAGGGATCGGACCTACGAGCAGTACTTC
TRBJ2-5 | NA | TRBD2 | TRBV5-1 | CASSLGTSGRSIQETQYF | TGCGCCAGCAGCTTAGGGACTAGCGGGAGGTCGATCCAAGAGACCCAGTACTTC
TRBJ1-1 | NA | NA | TRBV7-9 | CASTLAGAEAFF | TGTGCCAGCACTTTAGCCGGGGCTGAAGCTTTCTTT
TRBJ2-7 | NA | NA | TRBV5-4 | CASSPGTATYEQYF | TGTGCCAGCAGCCCCGGGACTGCAACCTACGAGCAGTACTTC
TRBJ2-7 | NA | NA | TRBV5-1 | CASSLVPSTYEQYF | TGCGCCAGCAGCTTGGTCCCTAGCACCTACGAGCAGTACTTC
TRBJ1-5 | NA | NA | TRBV9 | CASSVDGVDQPQHF | TGTGCCAGCAGCGTAGACGGGGTAGATCAGCCCCAGCATTTT
TRBJ2-7 | NA | NA | TRBV6-6 | CASSETGYEQYF | TGTGCCAGCAGTGAGACAGGATACGAGCAGTACTTC
TRBJ2-5 | NA | NA | TRBV7-9 | CASSLVPRTDETQYF | TGTGCCAGCAGCTTAGTCCCACGGACAGATGAGACCCAGTACTTC
TRBJ2-7 | NA | NA | TRBV7-9 | CASSLGPSYEQYF | TGTGCCAGCAGCTTAGGGCCCTCCTACGAGCAGTACTTC
TRBJ1-4 | NA | NA | TRBV25-1 | CASSDSGTWGEKLFF | TGTGCCAGCAGTGACTCCGGGACGTGGGGGGAAAAACTGTTTTTT
TRBJ2-5 | once | NA | TRBV11-2 | CASSLREQETQYF | TGCGCCAGCAGCCTTCGGGAACAAGAGACCCAGTACTTC